This passage covers 30 T cell receptor beta chains from one sample sequenced in a study of Ad26.COV2.S vaccination and SARS-CoV-2 variants. TCRdb keeps only in-frame clones here, not all; method: immunoSEQ multiplex PCR. The sample contains roughly 500,000 clones, 89% of which appear only once. Treatment described: around 19 received Ad26.COV2.S at low or high dose, single or two shots; a few received placebo; per-sample allocation not given. The samples were gathered on day 63 after the first injection of vaccine or placebo. The input for sequencing was peripheral blood, taken in a trial of Ad26.COV2.S vaccine versus placebo. These receptor sequences come from a person aged 18-60 years who received the Ad26.COV2.S COVID-19 vaccine or a placebo.

The V gene is TRBV6-2 or TRBV6-3, the J gene TRBJ2-7; D is unclear. V lost 3 bases to trimming and J lost 7 bases, with 7 bases between them. Germline values: CDR1 MNHEY, CDR2 SVGEGT. The CDR3 totals 11 residues. This CDR3 reads CASSYYEEQYF. CDR3 coding DNA: TGTGCCAGCAGTTATTACGAAGAGCAGTACTTC.

V usage is TRBV7-9 and J usage is TRBJ1-4, with D perhaps matching TRBD1 (6 bases). The CDR3 is made up of 15 amino acids. Between the trimmed V and J ends, which lost 4 bases and 6 bases, there was a span of 15 bases. Germline V lookup: CDR1 SEHNR, CDR2 FQNEAQ (reference sequence). The CDR3 region is CASSSTGHRYEKLFF. CDR3 sequence (DNA): TGTGCCAGCAGCTCAACGGGACACAGATATGAAAAACTGTTTTTT.

CDR3 nucleotides: TGTGCCAGCAGCTTTTATAGTGAGCAGTTCTTC. It translates to CASSFYSEQFF. The rearrangement joins TRBV11-1 to TRBJ2-1; D is uncertain. V lost 3 bases and J lost 9, with 6 bases in between. CDR1 is SGHAT, CDR2 FQDESV, per germline (reference sequence). CDR3 length: 11 amino acids.

The V and J genes are TRBV27 and TRBJ2-7, with D perhaps given as TRBD1 or TRBD2 (5 bases each). The CDR3 totals 15 residues. The V gene lost 4 bases and the J gene lost 2 bases, with 15 bases spanning the gap. The germline V gene encodes CDR1 MNHEY and CDR2 SMNVEV (reference sequence). The CDR3 is CASSSLHEGPYEQYF. The CDR3 DNA is TGTGCCAGCAGTTCATTACATGAGGGACCCTACGAGCAGTACTTC.

J is TRBJ2-2 and V is TRBV3-1 (or the pseudogene TRBV3-2); 15 nucleotides match TRBD2. CDR1 and CDR2 (germline): LGHDT, YNNKEL (reference sequence). Trimming removed 0 bases from V and 4 bases from J; junction bases left unmatched: 6. This CDR3 has 19 residues. CDR3 amino acids: CASSQDWRTSGGGTGELFF. In nucleotides, the CDR3 is TGTGCCAGCAGCCAAGATTGGAGGACTAGCGGGGGGGGCACCGGGGAGCTGTTTTTT.

The table lists this clone with a few counts. This chain joins TRBV29-1 and TRBJ2-1; D is perhaps TRBD1 (6 bases). This CDR3 has 9 amino acids. Germline assignment: CDR1 SQVTM and CDR2 ANQGSEA. Here the CDR3 reads CAGGPPQFF. The CDR3 DNA reads as TGCGCTGGGGGCCCGCCCCAGTTCTTC.

CDR3 DNA: TGTGCCAGCTCATCCGGACTGCCAACCCAAGACGATGAGCAGTTCTTC. Protein: CASSSGLPTQDDEQFF. The chain has TRBV18 and TRBJ2-1; possibly TRBD2 for D (5 bases). Germline V gene sequence: CDR1 KGHSH, CDR2 LQKENI. This CDR3 is 16 amino acids long. V shed 5 bases and J shed 8 bases, with 22 bases lying between them.

This chain links TRBV4-1 with TRBJ2-1; 13 positions agree with TRBD2. The CDR3 is made up of 18 amino acids. Germline lookup yields CDR1 MGHRA and CDR2 YSYEKL. With 5 bases clipped from V and 0 bases from J, the junction kept 7 bases outside the gene matches. The CDR3 DNA follows: TGCGCCAGCAGCTCCGGGACTAGCGGGGTCAGCTCCTACAATGAGCAGTTCTTC. Its translation: CASSSGTSGVSSYNEQFF.

The chain has TRBV5-1 and TRBJ1-3; no reliable D call. Between the trimmed V and J ends, which lost 3 bases and 4 bases, there was a span of 2 bases. Germline CDR1 and CDR2: SGHRS and YFSETQ. This CDR3 is 11 amino acids long. CDR3 nucleotides: TGCGCCAGCAGCTGGGGAAACACCATATATTTT. The encoded protein is CASSWGNTIYF.

The rearrangement joins TRBV12-5 to TRBJ2-3, with TRBD2 matching over 7 bases. Unmatched junction bases numbered 10, after V lost 5 bases and J lost 2 bases. The CDR3 contains 16 residues. Germline values: CDR1 LGHNT, CDR2 FRNRAP. The CDR3 region has the DNA TGTGCTAGTGGTCTTTACCCTAGCGGAACCACAGATACGCAGTATTTT. It yields the protein CASGLYPSGTTDTQYF.

The chain is built from TRBV7-2 and TRBJ2-7; D ambiguous. The CDR3 runs to 15 residues. Germline CDR1 SGHTA, CDR2 FQGNSA. V was pared by 5 bases and J by 3 bases, with 17 bases between. The CDR3, as DNA: TGTGCCAGCAGCCCCAGTCGAAGTAGCAGCTACGAGCAGTACTTC. This gives the protein CASSPSRSSSYEQYF.

For the CDR3, the DNA is TGTGTCAGAAGTTGTGGGGGGGACTCTGGAAACACCATATATTTT. Residues: CVRSCGGDSGNTIYF. The chain recombines TRBV7-5 with TRBJ1-3. TRBV7-5 counts as a pseudogene. CDR3 size: 15 residues.

The J gene is TRBJ2-5, the V gene TRBV4-1, with D possibly matching TRBD2 (6 bases). The germline gives CDR1 MGHRA, CDR2 YSYEKL. This CDR3 region has 15 residues. Trimming cost V 0 bases and J 1 base, with 9 bases left between them. CDR3: CASSQEGRGQETQYF. The CDR3, as DNA: TGCGCCAGCAGCCAAGAGGGGCGGGGCCAAGAGACCCAGTACTTC.

The rearrangement uses TRBV5-1 and TRBJ2-2, with 9 bases aligning to TRBD2. Germline V gives CDR1 SGHRS, CDR2 YFSETQ. The CDR3 has 16 residues. J lost 1 base, V lost 1 base, and 2 bases had no gene match. The CDR3 DNA reads TGCGCCAGCAGCTTGTCAGCGGGGGGGAACACCGGGGAGCTGTTTTTT. It codes for CASSLSAGGNTGELFF.

The V call is TRBV7-2, the J call TRBJ2-6; D is undetermined. The CDR3 has 15 residues. V was shortened by 6 bases and J by 2 bases, with 11 bases between the two germline ends. Germline V gene sequence: CDR1 SGHTA, CDR2 FQGNSA. The CDR3, as DNA: TGTGCCAGCAGGCCGACCCAACCTGGGGCCAACGTCCTGACTTTC. Translating it yields CASRPTQPGANVLTF.

This clone occurred once. The chain combines TRBV5-1 with TRBJ1-4; tentatively, D is TRBD1 (6 bases). The CDR3 extends over 15 amino acids. Germline CDR1 is SGHRS and CDR2 is YFSETQ. The V end lost 0 bases, the J end lost 8 bases, and 14 bases lay between the germline ends. The CDR3 loop is CASSLAGRGGEKLFF. For the CDR3, the DNA is TGCGCCAGCAGCTTGGCAGGCAGGGGTGGCGAAAAACTGTTTTTT.

The chain carries TRBV10-3 and TRBJ2-3; D call uncertain. The CDR3 sequence is 14 residues long. Trimming stripped 4 bases from V and 1 base from J, with 9 bases between. Per the germline V gene, CDR1 is ENHRY and CDR2 is SYGVKD. CDR3 sequence reads: CAISAFQGTDTQYF. The DNA for the CDR3 is TGTGCCATCAGTGCATTCCAGGGCACAGATACGCAGTATTTT.

The chain joins TRBV12-3 or TRBV12-4 to TRBJ2-1; D gene uncertain. The CDR3 totals 13 residues. V was cut by 7 bases and J by 6 bases, with 13 bases left in between. In DNA, the CDR3 is TGTGCCAGCACCCACTTCGACGCCAATGAGCAGTTCTTC. Translated, it gives CASTHFDANEQFF.

The chain uses TRBV6-4 and TRBJ2-7; D not certain. Looked up from germline, CDR1 is MRHNA and CDR2 is SNTAGT. V lost 6 bases and J lost 6, with 9 bases in between. The CDR3 extends over 11 amino acids. In nucleotides, the CDR3 is TGTGCCAGCAGCGAAAGATGCGAGCAGTACGTC. Translation gives CASSERCEQYV.

This clone was recorded once. The chain carries TRBV7-9 and TRBJ1-2, with 7 bases identical to TRBD1. The CDR3 spans 13 residues. V dropped 5 bases and J dropped 13; count of bases not matched to a gene: 13. CDR1 and CDR2 (germline): SEHNR, FQNEAQ (reference sequence). The CDR3 coding sequence is TGTGCCAGCAGCACCAGACAGGGTGCTACTAGCACCTTC. It specifies CASSTRQGATSTF. Full variable domain (remainder filled in from reference TRBV7-9 and TRBJ1-2): DTGVSQNPRHKITKRGQNVTFRCDPISEHNRLYWYRQTLGQGPEFLTYFQNEAQLEKSRLLSDRFSAERPKGSFSTLEIQRTEQGDSAMYLCASSTRQGATSTFGSGTRLTVV.

With regard to this clone: A junction boundary mismatches the germline segment, possibly from a read error. The V gene is TRBV7-9, the J gene TRBJ1-2; perhaps TRBD1 as D (5 bases). Germline assignment: CDR1 SEHNR and CDR2 FQNEAQ (reference sequence). The CDR3 consists of 15 residues. The CDR3 loop is CASSLDKAGISGYTF. The CDR3 DNA sequence: TGTGCCAGCAGTTTAGATAAGGCAGGGATCAGTGGCTACACCTTC.

The CDR3 DNA sequence: TGTGCCAGCAGCGGGGCCGATGGAGGGGTCCGCTACTTC. Amino acid sequence: CASSGADGGVRYF. The chain has TRBV21-1 and TRBJ2-5; the D segment call TRBD2 is taken from the table without a DNA check. TRBV21-1 is assigned pseudogene status. CDR3 length: 13 amino acids.

The V call is TRBV29-1, the J call TRBJ2-5; D may be TRBD2 (6 bases). Germline CDR1 reads SQVTM; CDR2 reads ANQGSEA. Trimming pared 7 bases from V and 4 bases from J, leaving 13 bases between. This CDR3 region has 12 residues. CDR3 region: CSATTRAETQYF. The CDR3, as DNA: TGCAGCGCTACGACTAGGGCAGAGACCCAGTACTTC.

The chain uses TRBV28 and TRBJ2-3; D is uncertain. V lost 11 bases, J lost 0 bases, and 15 bases lay in between. This CDR3 has 14 residues. The germline CDR1 and CDR2 sequences are MDHEN and SYDVKM. The CDR3 DNA reads TGTGCCCCAAGAGCCCGCCCTAGCACAGATACGCAGTATTTT. It specifies CAPRARPSTDTQYF.

V and J are TRBV5-1 and TRBJ2-7, with 7 bases identical to TRBD1. The V gene's germline CDR1 is SGHRS and CDR2 YFSETQ. J lost 0 bases, V lost 3 bases, and 9 bases had no gene match. The CDR3 has 16 residues. The CDR3 here is CASSSRTGAGSYEQYF. The CDR3 nucleotides are TGCGCCAGCAGCTCGAGAACAGGGGCCGGCTCCTACGAGCAGTACTTC.

The chain joins TRBV4-2 to TRBJ2-5, with a tentative D call TRBD2 (6 bases). This CDR3 contains 14 residues. Germline CDR1 reads LGHNA; CDR2 reads YNFKEQ. V was trimmed by 0 bases and J by 7 bases, leaving 12 bases between them. CDR3 in amino acids: CASSQDNPGVTQYF. DNA of the CDR3: TGTGCCAGCAGCCAAGATAACCCGGGGGTGACCCAGTACTTC.

The chain couples TRBV28 to TRBJ1-4; the D gene is possibly TRBD1 (5 bases). The CDR3 extends over 16 amino acids. Trimming removed 6 bases from V and 6 bases from J, with 20 bases in between. Germline CDR1 MDHEN, CDR2 SYDVKM. The CDR3 sequence is CASRADRGESDEKLFF. The CDR3 DNA is TGTGCCAGCAGAGCCGACCGGGGGGAAAGTGATGAAAAACTGTTTTTT.

The chain has TRBV5-1 and TRBJ2-3, with TRBD2 as a possible D gene (6 bases). V was clipped by 2 bases and J by 3 bases, with 10 bases between them. Per the germline V gene, CDR1 is SGHRS and CDR2 is YFSETQ. The CDR3 has 14 amino acids. The CDR3 coding sequence is TGCGCCAGCAGCTTCCCTAGCGTGACAGATACGCAGTATTTT. Protein sequence: CASSFPSVTDTQYF.

The chain joins TRBV5-4 to TRBJ2-3; D not certain. This CDR3 region has 14 residues. The V end lost 5 bases, the J end lost 4 bases, and 14 bases lay between the germline ends. CDR1 and CDR2 (germline): SGHNT, YYREEE (reference sequence). The CDR3 protein is CASSPGGPPDTQYF. In DNA form, the CDR3 reads TGTGCCAGCAGTCCGGGCGGCCCCCCAGATACGCAGTATTTT.

Concerning this clone itself: Other DNA sequences in this sample translate to the same CDR3. The CDR3 coding sequence is TGCAGTGCGTCCAACTATGGCTACACCTTC. Protein sequence: CSASNYGYTF. The chain employs TRBV20-1 and TRBJ1-2; the D is unclear. The length of the CDR3 is 10 residues. Trimming pared 6 bases from V and 2 bases from J, leaving 4 bases between. Germline CDR1 reads DFQATT; CDR2 reads SNEGSKA (reference sequence).